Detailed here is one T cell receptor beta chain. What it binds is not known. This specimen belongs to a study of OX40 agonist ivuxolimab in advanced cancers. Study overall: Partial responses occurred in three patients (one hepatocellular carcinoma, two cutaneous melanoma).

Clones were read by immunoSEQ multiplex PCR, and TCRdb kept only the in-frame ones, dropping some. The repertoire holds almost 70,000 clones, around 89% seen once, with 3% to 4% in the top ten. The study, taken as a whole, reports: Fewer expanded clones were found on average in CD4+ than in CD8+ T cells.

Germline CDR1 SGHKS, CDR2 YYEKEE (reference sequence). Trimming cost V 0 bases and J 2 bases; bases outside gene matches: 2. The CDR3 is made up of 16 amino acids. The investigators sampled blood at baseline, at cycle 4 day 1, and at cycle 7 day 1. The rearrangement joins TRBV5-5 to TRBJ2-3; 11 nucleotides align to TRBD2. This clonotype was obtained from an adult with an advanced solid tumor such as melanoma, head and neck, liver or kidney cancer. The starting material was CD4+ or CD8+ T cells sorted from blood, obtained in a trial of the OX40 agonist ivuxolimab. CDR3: CASSLGLAGYTDTQYF. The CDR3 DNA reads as TGTGCCAGCAGCTTGGGACTAGCGGGGTACACAGATACGCAGTATTTT.